The 18 T cell receptor beta chains in this list originate from one sample, sequenced in a study of CXCR3-negative and CXCR3-positive naive CD8 T cells. Study results and caveats: Compared with CXCR3-negative naive cells, CXCR3-positive naive cells showed more hydrophobic TRB CDR3s.

Their antigen targets remain unknown. UMI-labeled TRB cDNA libraries were prepared by 5' RACE. For each CDR3 protein, TCRdb gives one entry from its re-call of the 5' RACE reads, without DNA. The sample shows over 150,000 distinct CDR3 sequences, and nearly 0.5% sits with its ten largest clones. The sample was naive CXCR3+ CD8+ T cells from blood. Documented subset: CD45RO-CCR7+CD27+CD95- naive CD8+ T cells expressing CXCR3 (TNR3+). These TCRs come from a human donor in good health. Some clones in this sample may be carry-over from other donors' samples.

The V and J genes are TRBV6-5 and TRBJ1-4; TCRdb names TRBD1, which stays unverified in the absence of DNA. This CDR3 is 15 amino acids long. The germline V gene has CDR1 MNHEY and CDR2 SVGAGI. The CDR3 sequence is CASSYSDRENEKLFF.

This chain joins TRBV5-5 and TRBJ2-5; with no DNA, the TCRdb D assignment of TRBD1 cannot be verified. This CDR3 has 16 amino acids. The V gene's germline CDR1 is SGHKS and CDR2 YYEKEE (reference sequence). CDR3 region: CASSPYDSFQQETQYF. Variable domain in full (rest from reference TRBV5-5 and TRBJ2-5): DAGVTQSPTHLIKTRGQQVTLRCSPISGHKSVSWYQQVLGQGPQFIFQYYEKEERGRGNFPDRFSARQFPNYSSELNVNALLLGDSALYLCASSPYDSFQQETQYFGPGTRLLVL.

This rearrangement joins TRBV7-9 to TRBJ2-1; TCRdb proposes TRBD1, but this gene call is untestable without DNA. There are 13 residues in the CDR3. Germline V CDR1 and CDR2: SEHNR, FQNEAQ (reference sequence). The CDR3 spells CASSLAGTHEQFF.

V gene TRBV12-3 or TRBV12-4 combines with J gene TRBJ2-5; no DNA is available, so the TRBD2 call from TCRdb remains unchecked. The CDR3 contains 13 residues. CDR3 sequence reads: CASSTTSTETQYF.

The V and J genes are TRBV20-1 and TRBJ2-1; TCRdb picks TRBD2, but there is no DNA to check that call. The germline CDR1 and CDR2 sequences are DFQATT and SNEGSKA (reference sequence). The CDR3 covers 16 residues. CDR3 residues: CSARDSSENAYNEQFF.

This chain uses TRBV4-3 with TRBJ2-7; TCRdb lists TRBD1, though no DNA is available to test this call. Germline lookup yields CDR1 LGHNA and CDR2 YSLEER. The CDR3 loop spans 14 amino acids. The CDR3 protein is CASSQDQGSYEQYF.

The rearrangement joins TRBV28 to TRBJ2-7. The germline CDR1 and CDR2 sequences are MDHEN and SYDVKM. The CDR3 is made up of 12 amino acids. CDR3 sequence: CASSYPSREQYF. The full variable domain, in which reference TRBV28 and TRBJ2-7 provide the parts outside the CDR3, is DVKVTQSSRYLVKRTGEKVFLECVQDMDHENMFWYRQDPGLGLRLIYFSYDVKMKEKGDIPEGYSVSREKKERFSLILESASTNQTSMYLCASSYPSREQYFGPGTRLTVT.

This chain uses TRBV4-3 with TRBJ1-5; TCRdb's D call, TRBD1, is unchecked because there is no DNA. CDR1 and CDR2 from the germline V gene are LGHNA and YSLEER. The CDR3 length is 17 residues. The CDR3 loop reads CASSQDRGLNSNQPQHF.

This sequence joins TRBV27 and TRBJ2-7. The CDR3 spans 12 residues. Germline V gene lookup returns CDR1 MNHEY and CDR2 SMNVEV (reference sequence). This CDR3 reads CASSLSGREQYF.

This chain links TRBV15 with TRBJ1-2; without DNA, the TCRdb call of TRBD1 cannot be checked. Germline CDR1 reads LNHNV; CDR2 reads YYDKDF (reference sequence). The CDR3 runs 16 residues. The CDR3 loop is CATSREGPLFNYGYTF.

The chain uses TRBV7-9 and TRBJ2-3; the TRBD1 assignment by TCRdb is unverifiable without DNA. Germline CDR1 and CDR2: SEHNR and FQNEAQ (reference sequence). This CDR3 has 19 residues. The CDR3: CASSLVAVHRDRVTDTQYF. The full variable domain, completed using reference TRBV7-9 and TRBJ2-3, is DTGVSQNPRHKITKRGQNVTFRCDPISEHNRLYWYRQTLGQGPEFLTYFQNEAQLEKSRLLSDRFSAERPKGSFSTLEIQRTEQGDSAMYLCASSLVAVHRDRVTDTQYFGPGTRLTVL.

The rearrangement links TRBV28 to TRBJ1-2; TCRdb names TRBD1, which stays unverified in the absence of DNA. This CDR3 is built from 15 residues. Germline loops: CDR1 MDHEN, CDR2 SYDVKM. This chain's CDR3 is CASSLPQITHYGYTF.

V is TRBV4-3 and J is TRBJ2-2. The germline CDR1 and CDR2 sequences are LGHNA and YSLEER. CDR3 length equals 17 residues. Here the CDR3 reads CASSQDSDGTNTGELFF.

The rearrangement uses TRBV11-2 and TRBJ2-7; with no DNA, the TCRdb D assignment of TRBD1 cannot be verified. The CDR3 is 12 residues long. Germline V gives CDR1 SGHAT, CDR2 FQNNGV. CDR3 protein: CASSRTGGEQYF.

The V gene is TRBV15, the J gene TRBJ2-7. Per germline, CDR1 LNHNV and CDR2 YYDKDF (reference sequence). This CDR3 is 12 amino acids long. The CDR3 protein is CATSRGRNEQYF.

The V gene is TRBV28, the J gene TRBJ2-7; the TCRdb call, TRBD2, lacks DNA for checking. The CDR3 spans 13 residues. Germline V CDR1 and CDR2: MDHEN, SYDVKM. The CDR3 is CASSSVRDSEQYF.

V usage is TRBV29-1 and J usage is TRBJ2-1; TCRdb's D call of TRBD1 is untestable without DNA. This CDR3 has 14 amino acids. The germline CDR1 and CDR2 sequences are SQVTM and ANQGSEA. The CDR3 sequence is CSVEFRGHYNEQFF.

The chain carries TRBV2 and TRBJ2-2. This CDR3 region has 16 residues. Germline CDR1 reads SNHLY; CDR2 reads FYNNEI. The CDR3 region is CASSEELPRVYGELFF.